A single sample is the source of the 20 T cell receptor beta chains below, sequenced in a study of T cell repertoires in cytomegalovirus infection. TCRdb fed the reads into MiXCR, producing one record per CDR3 protein. The sample holds around 23,000 distinct CDR3 sequences, approximately 22% seen once. Their antigens remain unidentified. The material sequenced was CD8+ T cells from cultured PBMCs, taken from culture after CMV antigen stimulation. The receptor source for this set is a human donor in good health (CMV status not recorded). Some clones in this sample may be carry-over from other donors' samples.

The rearrangement uses TRBV6-5 and TRBJ2-7, with D tentatively TRBD2 (5 bases). CDR1 is MNHEY, CDR2 SVGAGI, per germline. The ends were cut back, 7 bases at V and 5 bases at J, with 9 bases in the middle. This CDR3 contains 11 residues. CDR3 loop: CASNFGDEQYF. CDR3 nucleotide sequence: TGTGCCAGCAACTTCGGGGACGAGCAGTACTTC.

This chain uses TRBV23-1 with TRBJ2-3; D remains unclear. TRBV23-1 is designated an ORF whose function remains uncertain. V was cut by 7 bases and J by 1 base, with 27 bases left in between. The CDR3 spans 19 residues. The CDR3 DNA follows: TGCGCCAGCACAAAACCCCTCCCACAGAGAGACCTTTGCACAGATACGCAGTATTTT. Translating it yields CASTKPLPQRDLCTDTQYF.

The table lists this clonotype with many counts. V usage is TRBV4-1 and J usage is TRBJ2-5; 9 bases are a match to TRBD2. Germline CDR1 is MGHRA and CDR2 is YSYEKL. The CDR3 sequence is 16 residues long. V lost 3 bases to trimming and J lost 2 bases; unmatched junction nucleotides: 7. The CDR3 spells CASSQVAGVGQETQYF. The CDR3 nucleotides are TGCGCCAGCAGCCAGGTAGCGGGGGTAGGACAAGAGACCCAGTACTTC.

In this sample, this clonotype turned up a few times. V usage is TRBV7-2 and J usage is TRBJ1-4; a weak D match, TRBD1 (5 bases). Trimming removed 4 bases from V and 4 bases from J, with 16 bases in between. The CDR3 is 16 residues long. CDR1 SGHTA and CDR2 FQGNSA come from the germline V gene. CDR3 in DNA: TGTGCCAGCAGCTCCCTCGGGGGACTGGTTAATGAAAAACTGTTTTTT. Translated: CASSSLGGLVNEKLFF.

Ten or more counts support this clonotype. The CDR3 DNA is TGTGCCAGCAGTACTCAGGGGACAGAAGCCAAAAACATTCAGTACTTC. Translated, it gives CASSTQGTEAKNIQYF. The V call is TRBV27, the J call TRBJ2-4; 7 positions agree with TRBD1. The germline V gene has CDR1 MNHEY and CDR2 SMNVEV (reference sequence). CDR3 length: 16 residues. The V gene end was trimmed by 5 bases and the J gene end by 0 bases; junction bases not matched to a gene: 7.

This clonotype was counted many times. The rearrangement joins TRBV7-2 to TRBJ1-2, with 11 bases aligning to TRBD1. The CDR3 consists of 16 residues. V shed 5 bases, J shed 3 bases, and the junction held 8 bases outside the gene matches. Per germline, CDR1 SGHTA and CDR2 FQGNSA. In nucleotides, the CDR3 is TGTGCCAGCAGCCACGGCGGACAGGGGGCTTACTATGGCTACACCTTC. Protein sequence: CASSHGGQGAYYGYTF.

The V call is TRBV7-6, the J call TRBJ2-1, with TRBD2 as a possible D gene (6 bases). The CDR3 is 17 amino acids. Looked up from germline, CDR1 is SGHVS and CDR2 is FNYEAQ. V shed 1 base and J shed 7 bases, with 20 bases lying between them. CDR3 DNA sequence: TGTGCCAGCAGCTTAGAAGTAGCGGCAATCCCGCGGAATGAGCAGTTCTTC. Its protein is CASSLEVAAIPRNEQFF.

The chain combines TRBV6-6 with TRBJ2-5; 8 bases agree with TRBD2. This CDR3 is built from 15 residues. In germline, CDR1 is MNHNY, CDR2 SVGAGI (reference sequence). V shed 7 bases and J 1 base; nucleotides not matched to a gene: 8. The CDR3 loop is CASTLGGASQETQYF. The CDR3 bases are TGTGCCAGCACCCTCGGGGGGGCATCCCAAGAGACCCAGTACTTC.

This clonotype was observed a handful of times. The chain employs TRBV6-1 and TRBJ1-2; D perhaps matches TRBD1 (5 bases). The CDR3 is made up of 11 amino acids. Looked up from germline, CDR1 is MNHNS and CDR2 is SASEGT. With 10 bases removed from V and 6 bases from J, the gap between germline ends came to 12 bases. This CDR3 is CANGGRNGYTF. CDR3 DNA sequence: TGTGCCAACGGGGGGAGGAATGGCTACACCTTC.

This clonotype occurred many times. This rearrangement joins TRBV6-1 to TRBJ2-7, with D maybe TRBD2 (5 bases). V was trimmed by 1 base and J by 2 bases, leaving 12 bases between them. Germline loops: CDR1 MNHNS, CDR2 SASEGT. This CDR3 comprises 15 residues. The CDR3 DNA sequence: TGTGCCAGCAGTGAAGGGGCTACTAGAGCCTACGAGCAGTACTTC. The encoded protein is CASSEGATRAYEQYF.

This clonotype was counted at least ten times. The CDR3 DNA sequence: TGTGCCAGCAGTGGAACAGCGGGGGGGTTCGATGAGCAGTTCTTC. Translating it yields CASSGTAGGFDEQFF. The chain joins TRBV6-1 to TRBJ2-1; TRBD2 matches 10 bases. The CDR3 spans 15 residues. Trimming removed 4 bases from V and 8 bases from J; junction bases left unmatched: 8. Germline CDR1 MNHNS, CDR2 SASEGT.

This clonotype has a count of ten or more. This chain uses TRBV7-9 with TRBJ1-1, with 9 bases lining up with TRBD1. V lost 4 bases to trimming and J lost 1 base; unmatched junction nucleotides: 16. Germline assignment: CDR1 SEHNR and CDR2 FQNEAQ (reference sequence). This CDR3 contains 19 residues. CDR3 loop: CASSSTTVRDRVGNTEAFF. CDR3 nucleotides: TGTGCCAGCAGCTCCACTACAGTCCGGGACAGGGTAGGGAACACTGAAGCTTTCTTT.

This clonotype was recorded a few times. This chain uses TRBV20-1 with TRBJ1-1, with TRBD1 matching over 7 bases. The germline V gene encodes CDR1 DFQATT and CDR2 SNEGSKA (reference sequence). This CDR3 has 16 amino acids. V was clipped by 8 bases and J by 0 bases; unmatched bases: 15. CDR3 DNA sequence: TGCAGTCCGGAGACAGGGCCATATGGGATGAACACTGAAGCTTTCTTT. Protein product: CSPETGPYGMNTEAFF.

This chain joins TRBV7-4 and TRBJ1-1, with 9 bases that match TRBD1. The CDR3 has 21 amino acids. Germline V gene data show CDR1 as SGHVT and CDR2 as SQSDAQ. The V and J ends lost 1 base and 5 bases, in that order; junction bases with no gene match: 23. The CDR3 here is CASSLGSLQGAGQRPGTEAFF. In DNA form, the CDR3 reads TGTGCCAGCAGCTTAGGTTCGTTACAGGGGGCCGGCCAGCGGCCAGGGACTGAAGCTTTCTTT.

This clonotype was picked up one time. The chain has TRBV2 and TRBJ1-6; D remains ambiguous. The germline gives CDR1 SNHLY, CDR2 FYNNEI. This CDR3 is built from 14 residues. Deletions cut 2 bases from V and 13 bases from J, with 15 bases between. The CDR3 DNA is TGTGCCAGCAGTGAAAGTTTTGGGAGGTTTCCCCTCCACTTT. Protein sequence: CASSESFGRFPLHF.

This chain connects TRBV12-3 or TRBV12-4 to TRBJ2-2, with TRBD2 identical over 7 bases. Unmatched junction bases numbered 4, after V lost 5 bases and J lost 4 bases. This CDR3 comprises 14 residues. Here the CDR3 DNA reads TGTGCCAGCAGTCCCTCGGGGGGCACCGGGGAGCTGTTTTTT. As protein: CASSPSGGTGELFF.

This chain joins TRBV7-2 and TRBJ1-2; D unresolved. Germline V lookup: CDR1 SGHTA, CDR2 FQGNSA. Trimming left V 6 bases short and J 6 bases short, with 20 bases between. The CDR3 sequence is 15 residues long. In DNA, the CDR3 is TGTGCCAGCAGTCATCGTGAGGGTGGTGGGCATGGCTACACCTTC. It codes for CASSHREGGGHGYTF. Full variable domain (remainder filled in from reference TRBV7-2 and TRBJ1-2): GAGVSQSPSNKVTEKGKDVELRCDPISGHTALYWYRQSLGQGLEFLIYFQGNSAPDKSGLPSDRFSAERTGGSVSTLTIQRTQQEDSAVYLCASSHREGGGHGYTFGSGTRLTVV.

The chain recombines TRBV24-1 with TRBJ2-2; D possibly corresponds to TRBD1 (6 bases). Germline lookup yields CDR1 KGHDR and CDR2 SFDVKD. Trimming removed 9 bases from V and 3 bases from J, with 13 bases in between. The CDR3 is 14 residues long. As DNA, the CDR3 is TGTGCCACCCGAGGCGCAGGGGACACCGGGGAGCTGTTTTTT. Encoded protein: CATRGAGDTGELFF.

This clonotype was seen only a few times. The rearrangement links TRBV19 to TRBJ2-3; no definite D call. The germline V gene has CDR1 LNHDA and CDR2 SQIVND (reference sequence). V shed 1 base and J shed 11 bases, with 19 bases lying between them. This CDR3 has 15 residues. The CDR3 sequence: CASSIVNQPATQQYF. The CDR3 region has the DNA TGTGCCAGTAGTATAGTAAACCAACCCGCTACCCAGCAGTATTTT.

This clonotype was counted many times. This rearrangement joins TRBV5-5 to TRBJ2-1; 10 bases line up with TRBD1. The CDR3 runs 15 residues. From germline, CDR1 is SGHKS and CDR2 YYEKEE (reference sequence). The V segment lost 4 bases and the J segment 8 bases; nucleotides outside the gene matches: 9. This CDR3 is CASSPRDRGTDEQFF. The DNA of the CDR3 is TGTGCCAGCAGCCCTCGGGACAGGGGAACAGATGAGCAGTTCTTC.